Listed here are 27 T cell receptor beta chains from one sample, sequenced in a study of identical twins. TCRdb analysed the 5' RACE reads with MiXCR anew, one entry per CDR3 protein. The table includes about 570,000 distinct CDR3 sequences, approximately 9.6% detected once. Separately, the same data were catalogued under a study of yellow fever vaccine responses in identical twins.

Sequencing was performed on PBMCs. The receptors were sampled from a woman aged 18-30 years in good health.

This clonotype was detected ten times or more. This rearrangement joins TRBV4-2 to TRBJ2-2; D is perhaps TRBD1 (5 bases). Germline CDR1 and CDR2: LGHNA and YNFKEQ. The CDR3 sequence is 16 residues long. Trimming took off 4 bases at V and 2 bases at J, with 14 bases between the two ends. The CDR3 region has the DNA TGTGCCAGCAGCCCAGAAAAGGGGTTTAACACCGGGGAGCTGTTTTTT. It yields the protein CASSPEKGFNTGELFF.

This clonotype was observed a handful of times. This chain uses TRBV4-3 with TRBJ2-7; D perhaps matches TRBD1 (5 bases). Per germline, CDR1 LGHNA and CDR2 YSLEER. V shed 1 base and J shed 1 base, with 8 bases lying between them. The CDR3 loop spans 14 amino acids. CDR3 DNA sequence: TGCGCCAGCAGCCAAGGTTACAGGTCCTACGAGCAGTACTTC. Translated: CASSQGYRSYEQYF.

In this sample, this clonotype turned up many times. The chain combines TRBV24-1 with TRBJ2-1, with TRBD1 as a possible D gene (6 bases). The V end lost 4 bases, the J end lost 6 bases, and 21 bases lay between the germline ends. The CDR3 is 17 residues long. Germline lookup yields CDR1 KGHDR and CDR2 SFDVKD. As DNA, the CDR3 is TGTGCCACCAGTGACACGACACCCATGGACAGTGCCAATGAGCAGTTCTTC. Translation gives CATSDTTPMDSANEQFF.

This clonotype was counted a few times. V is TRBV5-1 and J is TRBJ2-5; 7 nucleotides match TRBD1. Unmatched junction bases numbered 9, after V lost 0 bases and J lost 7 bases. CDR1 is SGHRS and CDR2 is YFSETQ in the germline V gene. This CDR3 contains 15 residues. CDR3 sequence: CASSLVPQGEGTQYF. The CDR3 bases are TGCGCCAGCAGCTTGGTTCCCCAGGGGGAAGGGACCCAGTACTTC.

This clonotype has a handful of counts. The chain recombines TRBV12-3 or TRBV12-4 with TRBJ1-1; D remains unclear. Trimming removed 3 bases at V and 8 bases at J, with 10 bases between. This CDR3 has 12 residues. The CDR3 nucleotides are TGTGCCAGCAGTTTTGCCCTGCCCGAAGCTTTCTTT. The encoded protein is CASSFALPEAFF.

As DNA, the CDR3 is TGTGCCAGCAGTGAAGTAGCTGGGGGCCAAAATGAAAAACTGTTTTTT. Protein product: CASSEVAGGQNEKLFF. The rearrangement links TRBV6-1 to TRBJ1-4; perhaps TRBD1 as D (6 bases). This CDR3 is 16 amino acids long. V shed 1 base and J shed 5 bases, with 14 bases lying between them. Looked up from germline, CDR1 is MNHNS and CDR2 is SASEGT.

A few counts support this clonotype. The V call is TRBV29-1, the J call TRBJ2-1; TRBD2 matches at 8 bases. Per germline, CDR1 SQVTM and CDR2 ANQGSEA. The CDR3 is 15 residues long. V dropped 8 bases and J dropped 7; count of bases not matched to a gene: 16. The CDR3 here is CSQTRSSGSGNEQFF. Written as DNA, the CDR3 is TGCAGCCAAACGAGGTCCAGCGGGAGTGGGAATGAGCAGTTCTTC.

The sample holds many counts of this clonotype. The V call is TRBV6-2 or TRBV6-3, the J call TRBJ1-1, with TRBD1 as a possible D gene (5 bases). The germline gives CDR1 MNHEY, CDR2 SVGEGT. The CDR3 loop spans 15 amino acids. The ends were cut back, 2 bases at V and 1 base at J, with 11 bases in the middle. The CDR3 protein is CASSYRGVGNTEAFF. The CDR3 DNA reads TGTGCCAGCAGTTACAGGGGCGTTGGGAACACTGAAGCTTTCTTT.

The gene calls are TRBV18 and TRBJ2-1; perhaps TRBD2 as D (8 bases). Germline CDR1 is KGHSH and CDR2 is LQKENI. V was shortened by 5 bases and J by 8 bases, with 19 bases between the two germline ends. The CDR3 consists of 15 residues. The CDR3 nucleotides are TGTGCCAGCTCAACACGACAGGGTAGCGGGGATGAGCAGTTCTTC. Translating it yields CASSTRQGSGDEQFF.

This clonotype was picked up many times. CDR3 nucleotides: TGTGCCAGCAGTTGGACAGGTTACCAAGAGACCCAGTACTTC. Its translation: CASSWTGYQETQYF. This chain links TRBV6-5 with TRBJ2-5; TRBD1 agrees at 7 bases. V lost 4 bases and J lost 0; bases outside the gene matches: 2. Germline V gene data show CDR1 as MNHEY and CDR2 as SVGAGI. CDR3 size: 14 residues.

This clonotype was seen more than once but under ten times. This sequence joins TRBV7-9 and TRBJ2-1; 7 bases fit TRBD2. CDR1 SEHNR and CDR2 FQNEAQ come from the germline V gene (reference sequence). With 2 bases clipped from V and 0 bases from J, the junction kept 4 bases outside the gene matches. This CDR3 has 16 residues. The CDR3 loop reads CASSLRASGSYNEQFF. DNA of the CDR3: TGTGCCAGCAGCTTAAGGGCTAGCGGCTCCTACAATGAGCAGTTCTTC. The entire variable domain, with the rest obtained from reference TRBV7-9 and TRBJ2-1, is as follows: DTGVSQNPRHKITKRGQNVTFRCDPISEHNRLYWYRQTLGQGPEFLTYFQNEAQLEKSRLLSDRFSAERPKGSFSTLEIQRTEQGDSAMYLCASSLRASGSYNEQFFGPGTRLTVL.

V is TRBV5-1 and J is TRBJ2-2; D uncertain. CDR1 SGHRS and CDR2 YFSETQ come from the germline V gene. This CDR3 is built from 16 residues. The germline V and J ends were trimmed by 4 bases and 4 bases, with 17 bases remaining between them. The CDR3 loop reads CASSPAGRSSTGELFF. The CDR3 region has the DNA TGCGCCAGCAGCCCCGCCGGCAGGTCGAGCACCGGGGAGCTGTTTTTT.

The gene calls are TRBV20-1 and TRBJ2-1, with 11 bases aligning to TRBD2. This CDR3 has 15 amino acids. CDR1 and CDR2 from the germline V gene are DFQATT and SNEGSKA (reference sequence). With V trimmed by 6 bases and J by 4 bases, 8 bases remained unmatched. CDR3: CSAMTSGIFYNEQFF. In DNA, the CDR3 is TGCAGTGCAATGACTAGCGGGATCTTTTACAATGAGCAGTTCTTC.

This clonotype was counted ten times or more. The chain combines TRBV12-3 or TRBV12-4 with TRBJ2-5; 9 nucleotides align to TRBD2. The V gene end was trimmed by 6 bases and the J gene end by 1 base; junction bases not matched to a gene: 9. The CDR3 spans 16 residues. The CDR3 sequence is CASSPASGVLQETQYF. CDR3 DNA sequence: TGTGCCAGCAGCCCCGCTAGCGGGGTCCTCCAAGAGACCCAGTACTTC.

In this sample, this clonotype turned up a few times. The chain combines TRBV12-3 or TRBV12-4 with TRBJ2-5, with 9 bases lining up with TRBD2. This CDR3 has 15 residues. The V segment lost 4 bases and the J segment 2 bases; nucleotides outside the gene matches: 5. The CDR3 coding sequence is TGTGCCAGCAGTTCAATCAGCGGGGGGCAAGAGACCCAGTACTTC. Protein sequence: CASSSISGGQETQYF.

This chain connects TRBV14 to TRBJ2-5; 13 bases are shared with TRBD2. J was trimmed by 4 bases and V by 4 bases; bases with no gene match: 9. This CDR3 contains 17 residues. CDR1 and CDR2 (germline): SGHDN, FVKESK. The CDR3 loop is CASSLRTSGRGLETQYF. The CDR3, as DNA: TGTGCCAGCAGCCTCAGGACTAGCGGGAGAGGTTTAGAGACCCAGTACTTC.

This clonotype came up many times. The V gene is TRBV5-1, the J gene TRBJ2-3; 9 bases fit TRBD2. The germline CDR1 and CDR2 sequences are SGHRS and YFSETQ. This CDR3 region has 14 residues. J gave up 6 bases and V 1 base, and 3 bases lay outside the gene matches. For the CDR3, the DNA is TGCGCCAGCAGCTTGAGCGGGGGGATCGATACGCAGTATTTT. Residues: CASSLSGGIDTQYF. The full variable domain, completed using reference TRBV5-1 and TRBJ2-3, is KAGVTQTPRYLIKTRGQQVTLSCSPISGHRSVSWYQQTPGQGLQFLFEYFSETQRNKGNFPGRFSGRQFSNSRSEMNVSTLELGDSALYLCASSLSGGIDTQYFGPGTRLTVL.

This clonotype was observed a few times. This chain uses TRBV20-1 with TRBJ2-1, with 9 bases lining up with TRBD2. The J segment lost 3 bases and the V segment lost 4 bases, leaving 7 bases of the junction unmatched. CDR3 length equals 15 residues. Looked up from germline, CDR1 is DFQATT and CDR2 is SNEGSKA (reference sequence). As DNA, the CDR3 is TGCAGTGCTAAGCCGTCTAGCGGGGACTACAATGAGCAGTTCTTC. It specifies CSAKPSSGDYNEQFF.

In nucleotides, the CDR3 is TGCGCCAGCAGCAGGGACAGGGATGACACCGGGGAGCTGTTTTTT. This sequence encodes CASSRDRDDTGELFF. This rearrangement joins TRBV4-3 to TRBJ2-2, with 9 bases lining up with TRBD1. The ends lost 5 bases at V and 3 bases at J; junction bases unmatched: 4. Germline CDR1 LGHNA, CDR2 YSLEER. The CDR3 has 15 amino acids.

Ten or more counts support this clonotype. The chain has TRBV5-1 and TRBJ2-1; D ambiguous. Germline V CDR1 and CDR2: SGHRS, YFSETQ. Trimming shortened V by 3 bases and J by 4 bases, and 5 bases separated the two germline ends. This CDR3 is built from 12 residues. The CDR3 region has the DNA TGCGCCAGCAGCTCTAATTACAATGAGCAGTTCTTC. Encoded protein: CASSSNYNEQFF.

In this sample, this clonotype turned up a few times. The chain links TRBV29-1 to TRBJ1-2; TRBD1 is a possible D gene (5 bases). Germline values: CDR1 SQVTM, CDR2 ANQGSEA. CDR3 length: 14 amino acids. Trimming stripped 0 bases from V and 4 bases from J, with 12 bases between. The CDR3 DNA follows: TGCAGCGTTGAAGAAGGCGACAGATCCTATGGCTACACCTTC. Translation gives CSVEEGDRSYGYTF.

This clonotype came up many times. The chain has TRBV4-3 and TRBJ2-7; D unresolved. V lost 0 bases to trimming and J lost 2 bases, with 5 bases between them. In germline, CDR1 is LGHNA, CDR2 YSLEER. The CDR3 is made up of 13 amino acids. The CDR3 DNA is TGCGCCAGCAGCCAAGACCGGGCCTACGAGCAGTACTTC. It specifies CASSQDRAYEQYF.

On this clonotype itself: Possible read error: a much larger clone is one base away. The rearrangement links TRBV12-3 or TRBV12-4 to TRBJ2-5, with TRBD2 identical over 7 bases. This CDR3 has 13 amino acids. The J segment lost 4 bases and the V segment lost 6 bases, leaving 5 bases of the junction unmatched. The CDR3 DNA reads TGTGCCAGCAGCGGGGGGATAGGAGAGACCCAGTACTTC. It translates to CASSGGIGETQYF.

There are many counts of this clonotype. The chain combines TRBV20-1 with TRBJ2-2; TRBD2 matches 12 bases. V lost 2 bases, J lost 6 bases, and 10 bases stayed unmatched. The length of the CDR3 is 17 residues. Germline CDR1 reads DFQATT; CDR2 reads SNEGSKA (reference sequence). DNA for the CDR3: TGCAGTGCTAGAAATTACCAGACTAGCGGGAGTGCCGGGGAGCTGTTTTTT. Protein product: CSARNYQTSGSAGELFF.

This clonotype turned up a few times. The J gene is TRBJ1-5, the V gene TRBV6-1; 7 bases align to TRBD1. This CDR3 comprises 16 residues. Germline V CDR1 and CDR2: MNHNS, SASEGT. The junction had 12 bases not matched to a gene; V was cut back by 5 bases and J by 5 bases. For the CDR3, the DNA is TGTGCCAGCAGTCCCCGAAAGGGACAGACGTATCAGCCCCAGCATTTT. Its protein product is CASSPRKGQTYQPQHF.

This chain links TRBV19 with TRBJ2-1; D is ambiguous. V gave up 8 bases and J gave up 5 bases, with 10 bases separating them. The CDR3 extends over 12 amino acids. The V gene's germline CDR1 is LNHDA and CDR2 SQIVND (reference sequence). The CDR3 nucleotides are TGTGCCAGTGCGGAGTTTCACAATGAGCAGTTCTTC. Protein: CASAEFHNEQFF.

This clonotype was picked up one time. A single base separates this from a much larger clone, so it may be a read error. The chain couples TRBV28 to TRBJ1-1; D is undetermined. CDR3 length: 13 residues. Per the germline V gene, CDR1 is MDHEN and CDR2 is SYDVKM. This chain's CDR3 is CASSLWQNTEAIF. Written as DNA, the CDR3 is TGTGCCAGCAGTTTATGGCAAAACACTGAAGCTATCTTT.